A selection of T cell receptor beta chains follows, all from one sample in a study of shared clonotypes between healthy human individuals. The data were produced by immunoSEQ multiplex PCR, yet TCRdb's version contains in-frame clones alone and is incomplete. The sample lists about 2 million clones; approximately 94% were seen once. Sequencing input: naive CD8+ T cells sorted from blood. These receptors came from a man younger than 30 in good health. Both conserved end residues are trimmed from each CDR3. The D gene is left open where the match is weak.

TRBD2	TRBV27	TRBJ2-7	ASSFGLAGVNEQY
.	TRBV6-5	TRBJ1-6	ASSYGLGNSPLH
.	TRBV7-8	TRBJ1-5	ASSLDTAYNQPQH
.	TRBV7-9	TRBJ1-5	ASSEAGTAPRDQPQH
.	TRBV7-2	TRBJ2-1	ASSLFDLEQF
TRBD1	TRBV30	TRBJ2-2	AWRTIGQGATGELF
.	TRBV7-2	TRBJ2-5	ASSLTLAPYQETQY
.	TRBV19	TRBJ1-6	ASKMVRSSYNSPLH
.	TRBV10-3	TRBJ1-6	AISEEQSSYNSPLH
TRBD1	TRBV30	TRBJ1-1	ASSGRGFTEAF
.	TRBV6-5	TRBJ1-1	ASGWGSTEAF
.	TRBV4-3	TRBJ2-7	ASSLTRGYEQY
.	TRBV7-9	TRBJ1-4	ASSLVLANEKLF
.	TRBV5-1	TRBJ2-5	ASSSEGTQETQY
TRBD2	TRBV4-1	TRBJ2-3	ASSQIAGAADTQY
.	TRBV4-1	TRBJ1-6	ASSQVQGGNSPLH
TRBD2	TRBV12-5	TRBJ2-2	ASGLAISGLPTGELF
TRBD2	TRBV5-6	TRBJ2-7	ASSLAGLDIYEQY
TRBD1	TRBV2	TRBJ1-4	ASEGGLNEKLF
.	TRBV13	TRBJ2-5	ASSLTGETQY
.	TRBV9	TRBJ2-7	ASSVSSGSSYEQY
.	TRBV5-5	TRBJ1-1	ASSPTNTEAF
.	TRBV27	TRBJ1-4	ASSLFTGGEKLF
TRBD1	TRBV7-9	TRBJ2-1	ASRPDRATYNEQF
TRBD1	TRBV5-1	TRBJ2-7	ASSWDRYSYEQY
.	TRBV29-1	TRBJ1-2	SVEGLSGDYGYT
.	TRBV5-5	TRBJ2-1	ASSLVAVSYNEQF
.	TRBV7-9	TRBJ2-7	ASSFGGGESY
TRBD1	TRBV4-1	TRBJ1-2	ASSPPADRASYGYT
TRBD2	TRBV29-1	TRBJ2-1	SVVLAGASAYNEQF